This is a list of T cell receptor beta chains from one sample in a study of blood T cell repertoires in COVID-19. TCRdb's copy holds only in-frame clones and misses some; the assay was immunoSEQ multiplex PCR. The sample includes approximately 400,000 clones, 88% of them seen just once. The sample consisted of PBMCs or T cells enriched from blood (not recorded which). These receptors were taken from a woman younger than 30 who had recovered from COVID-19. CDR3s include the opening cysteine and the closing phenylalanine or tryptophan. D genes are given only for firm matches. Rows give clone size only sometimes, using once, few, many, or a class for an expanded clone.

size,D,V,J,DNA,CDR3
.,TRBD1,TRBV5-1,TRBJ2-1,TGCGCCAGCAGGGCGGCCGGGACAGAATCCTACAATGAGCAGTTCTTC,CASRAAGTESYNEQFF
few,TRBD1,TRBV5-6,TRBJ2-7,TGTGCCAGCACCGATTACAGGGGGGCATGGGAGCAGTACTTC,CASTDYRGAWEQYF
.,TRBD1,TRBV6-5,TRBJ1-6,TGTGCCAGCAGCTTACGACAGGGGGCGAATTCACCCCTCCACTTT,CASSLRQGANSPLHF
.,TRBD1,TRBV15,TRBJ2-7,TGTGCCACCAGCAGAGATACCCGGACAGGGACCGAGCAGTACTTC,CATSRDTRTGTEQYF
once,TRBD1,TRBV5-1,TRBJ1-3,TGCGCCAGCAGCCCGGGACAGGGGGCTGGAAACACCATATATTTT,CASSPGQGAGNTIYF
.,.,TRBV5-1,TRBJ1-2,TGCGCCAGCAGCCCGCATTTCCCTGGACAGATTTCTAACTATGGCTACACCTTC,CASSPHFPGQISNYGYTF
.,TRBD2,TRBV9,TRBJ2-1,TGTGCCAGCAGCGCCGGGACTAGCGGGAACTCCTACAATGAGCAGTTCTTC,CASSAGTSGNSYNEQFF
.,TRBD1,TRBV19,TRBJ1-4,TGTGCCAGTAGCGGGGACAGGGGGCGCGTAACTAATGAAAAACTGTTTTTT,CASSGDRGRVTNEKLFF
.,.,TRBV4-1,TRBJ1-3,TGCGCCAGCAGCCAATCGTCCCAAAGGCGGAGCTCTGGAAACACCATATATTTT,CASSQSSQRRSSGNTIYF
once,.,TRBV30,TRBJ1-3,TGTGCCTGGAGTACGGTTACCTCTGGAAACACCATATATTTT,CAWSTVTSGNTIYF
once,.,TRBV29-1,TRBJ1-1,TGCAGCGTTGATGTCCAGAACACTGAAGCTTTCTTT,CSVDVQNTEAFF
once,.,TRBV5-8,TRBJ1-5,TGTGCCAGCAGCCTTCATAGACAGCCCCAGCATTTT,CASSLHRQPQHF
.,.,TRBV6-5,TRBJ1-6,TGTGCCAGCAGCCCCAGGGAGGATTCACCCCTCCACTTT,CASSPREDSPLHF
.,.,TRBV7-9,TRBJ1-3,TGTGCCAGCAGCTTAATTGGAGGAGGGGCAGGAAACACCATATATTTT,CASSLIGGGAGNTIYF
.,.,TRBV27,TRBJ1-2,TGTGCCAGCAGTTTGAGTCAGGGGAGTTCCGCCTATGGCTACACCTTC,CASSLSQGSSAYGYTF
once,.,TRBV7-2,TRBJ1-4,TGTGCCAGCAGCTTTTCGGGGTCGCCTAATGAAAAACTGTTTTTT,CASSFSGSPNEKLFF
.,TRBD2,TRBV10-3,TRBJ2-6,TGTGCCACCGCGCCGCGGGGGGGGGACTCTGGGGCCAACGTCCTGACTTTC,CATAPRGGDSGANVLTF
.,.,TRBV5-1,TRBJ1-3,TGCGCCAGCAGCTTGACCGCTAGCTCTGGAAACACCATATATTTT,CASSLTASSGNTIYF
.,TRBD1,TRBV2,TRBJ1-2,TGTGCCAGCAGTGCCCGACAGGGGAGGTATGGCTACACCTTC,CASSARQGRYGYTF